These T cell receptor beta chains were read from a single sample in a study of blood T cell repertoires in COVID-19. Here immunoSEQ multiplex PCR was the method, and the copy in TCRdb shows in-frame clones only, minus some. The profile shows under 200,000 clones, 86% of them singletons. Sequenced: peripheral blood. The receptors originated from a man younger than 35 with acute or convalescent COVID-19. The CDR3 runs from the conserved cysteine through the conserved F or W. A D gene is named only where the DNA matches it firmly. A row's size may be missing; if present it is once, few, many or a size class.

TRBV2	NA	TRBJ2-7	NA	TGTGCCAGCAGTGAACGGGACGAGCAGTACTTC	CASSERDEQYF
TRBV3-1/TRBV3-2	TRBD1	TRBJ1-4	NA	TGTGCCAGCAGCCAAGATGTAGAGACAGGGGATGAAAAACTGTTTTTT	CASSQDVETGDEKLFF
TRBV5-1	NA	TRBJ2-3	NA	TGCGCCGCAGTTGGGCAGGCACAAATCACAGATACGCAGTATTTT	CAAVGQAQITDTQYF
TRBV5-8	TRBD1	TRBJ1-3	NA	TGTGCCAGCAGCTCCAACAGGGGCCCGTTGCGTATTGCGGGAAACACCATATATTTT	CASSSNRGPLRIAGNTIYF
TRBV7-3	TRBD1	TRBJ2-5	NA	TGTGCCAGCAGCCCCCAAGGGACAGGGGGTCAAGAGACCCAGTACTTC	CASSPQGTGGQETQYF
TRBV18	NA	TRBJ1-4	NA	TGTGCCAGCTCCCGAAACAGGGATGAAAAACTGTTTTTT	CASSRNRDEKLFF
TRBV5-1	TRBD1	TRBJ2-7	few	TGCGCCAGCAGCTTGGAACCACAGGGGGTAAACGAGCAGTACTTC	CASSLEPQGVNEQYF
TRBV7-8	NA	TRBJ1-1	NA	TGTGCCAGCAGCTTAGGATCCTGGGCGAACACTGAAGCTTTCTTT	CASSLGSWANTEAFF
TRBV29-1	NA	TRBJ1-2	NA	TGCAGCGGCCTCAGGGGAACGAACTATGGCTACACCTTC	CSGLRGTNYGYTF
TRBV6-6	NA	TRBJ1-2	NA	TGTGCCAGCACTGGTGGGGCCGAAATACAGGGCTACACCTTC	CASTGGAEIQGYTF
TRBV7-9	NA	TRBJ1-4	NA	TGTGCCAGCAGCTTAGCGCGGGTAGGGAGAGAAAAACTGTTTTTT	CASSLARVGREKLFF
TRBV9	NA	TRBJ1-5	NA	TGTGCCAGCAGCAACGGGGGGGGCAATCAGCCCCAGCATTTT	CASSNGGGNQPQHF
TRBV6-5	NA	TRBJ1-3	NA	TGTGCCAGCAGTTATAAAACTGGAAACACCATATATTTT	CASSYKTGNTIYF
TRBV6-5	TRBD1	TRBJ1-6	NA	TGTGCCAGCAGTTACTCCGGGACAGATAATTCACCCCTCCACTTT	CASSYSGTDNSPLHF
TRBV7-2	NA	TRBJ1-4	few	TGTGCCAGCAGCTTAGCGAACAGTTTGAATGAAAAACTGTTTTTT	CASSLANSLNEKLFF
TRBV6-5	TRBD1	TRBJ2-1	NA	TGTGCCAGCAGCCGGACAGGGGACTACAATGAGCAGTTCTTC	CASSRTGDYNEQFF
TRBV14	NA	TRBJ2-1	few	TGTGCCAGCAGCCGACGGGCGGGGCGGAACCTCTACAATGAGCAGTTCTTC	CASSRRAGRNLYNEQFF
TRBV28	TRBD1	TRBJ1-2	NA	TGTGCCAGCAGTTTGGGGACAGGGGTCTATGGCTACACCTTC	CASSLGTGVYGYTF
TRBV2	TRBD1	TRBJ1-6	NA	TGTGCCAGCAGTGGGGACAGCTCCTATAATTCACCCCTCCACTTT	CASSGDSSYNSPLHF
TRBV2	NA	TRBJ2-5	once	TGTGCCAGCAGTGAATTGAGCTGGGAGACCCAGTACTTC	CASSELSWETQYF
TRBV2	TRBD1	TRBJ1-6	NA	TGTGCCAGCATTCGAATTGAGGGGGCGAATTATTCACCCCTCCACTTT	CASIRIEGANYSPLHF
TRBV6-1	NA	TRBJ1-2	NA	TGTGCCAGCAGTGATTCGGGGGTGGGCTATGGCTACACCTTC	CASSDSGVGYGYTF
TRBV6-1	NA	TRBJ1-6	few	TGTGCCAGCAGTGAACTTCCGGGTAGCTCCTATAATTCACCCCTCCACTTT	CASSELPGSSYNSPLHF
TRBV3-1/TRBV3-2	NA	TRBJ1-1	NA	TGTGCCAGCAGCCGCCGAGGTTCAGGCGGGAGGACTGAAGCTTTCTTT	CASSRRGSGGRTEAFF
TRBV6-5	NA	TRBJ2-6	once	TGTGCCAGCAAGGCGGGTGGGGCCAACGTCCTGACTTTC	CASKAGGANVLTF
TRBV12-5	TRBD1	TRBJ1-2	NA	TGTGCTAGTGGTTCCGGGACAGGCGATGGCTACACCTTC	CASGSGTGDGYTF
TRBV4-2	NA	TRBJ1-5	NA	TGTGCCAGCAGCCAAGACCCCCCGGGGGGCTTAAGGAATCAGCCCCAGCATTTT	CASSQDPPGGLRNQPQHF
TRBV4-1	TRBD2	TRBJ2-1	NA	TGCGCCAGCAGCCGGAACCAGCGGGGGGGTTACAATGAGCAGTTCTTC	CASSRNQRGGYNEQFF
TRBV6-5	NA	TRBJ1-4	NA	TGTGCCAGCACCCCCCTTGGGGCCCCAAAACTGTTTTTT	CASTPLGAPKLFF
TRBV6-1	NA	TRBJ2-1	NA	TGTGCCAGCAGTGAAACTGGCGGGGCCTCAAATGAGCAGTTCTTC	CASSETGGASNEQFF
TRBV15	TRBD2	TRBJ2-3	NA	TGTGCCACCAGCACAGCGGGGGGCACAGATACGCAGTATTTT	CATSTAGGTDTQYF
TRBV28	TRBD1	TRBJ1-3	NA	TGTGCCAGCACCAACCCCAGGGGGTCTGGAAACACCATATATTTT	CASTNPRGSGNTIYF
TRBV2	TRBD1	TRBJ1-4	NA	TGTGCCAGCAAGGCCCGGGACAGCCGTAATGAAAAACTGTTTTTT	CASKARDSRNEKLFF
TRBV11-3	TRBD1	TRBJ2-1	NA	TGTGCCAGCGGGGCAGGGGGCGTGAATGAGCAGTTCTTC	CASGAGGVNEQFF
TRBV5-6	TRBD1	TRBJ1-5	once	TGTGCCAGCAGCTTACTGGGACAGGGGCCTCAGCCCCAGCATTTT	CASSLLGQGPQPQHF
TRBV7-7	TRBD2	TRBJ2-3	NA	TGTGCCAGCAGCTTAGCGAGCGGGGGGGCCGATACGCAGTATTTT	CASSLASGGADTQYF
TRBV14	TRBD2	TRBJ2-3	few	TGTGCCAGCAGCCAACTCGAGACTAGCGGGGTCACAGATACGCAGTATTTT	CASSQLETSGVTDTQYF
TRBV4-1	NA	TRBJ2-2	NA	TGCGCCAGCAGCCAAGATCCCCAGGCCCCCGGGGAGCTGTTTTTT	CASSQDPQAPGELFF
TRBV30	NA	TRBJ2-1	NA	TGTGCCTGGAGTAACGGGTTCTCGTACAATGAGCAGTTCTTC	CAWSNGFSYNEQFF
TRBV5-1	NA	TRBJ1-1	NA	TGCGCCAGCAGCTTGGCCCCCCCGCTGACAGGATTGAACACTGAAGCTTTCTTT	CASSLAPPLTGLNTEAFF
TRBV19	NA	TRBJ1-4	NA	TGTGCCAGTAGTCCAAAACGGGACACCCGGGCTGAAAAACTGTTTTTT	CASSPKRDTRAEKLFF